The TCR beta chain described here comes from a study of blood T cell repertoires in COVID-19. Overall study: Sources were T cells, B-cell-depleted T cells, or PBMCs; the material itself was cDNA or gDNA.

The authors' processing: Reference gene primers were amplified, and this amplification served to estimate nucleated cell counts. TCRdb's table, derived via immunoSEQ multiplex PCR, lists solely in-frame clones and lacks some. V, J and clone size are taken as reported in that table, and D and trimming were inferred from the DNA itself. The data hold over 85,000 clones, with more than 85% observed a single time. The V gene lost 2 bases and the J gene lost 0 bases, with 10 bases spanning the gap. The CDR3 consists of 15 residues. Germline assignment: CDR1 SEHNR and CDR2 FQNEAQ (reference sequence). The sequenced sample consisted of peripheral blood. V is TRBV7-9 and J is TRBJ1-1, with a tentative D call TRBD1 (5 bases). This clonotype was obtained from a man aged 18 to 30 with acute or convalescent COVID-19. The CDR3 nucleotides are TGTGCCAGCAGCTTAATGGGAGGGGTGAACACTGAAGCTTTCTTT. This encodes CASSLMGGVNTEAFF.